These T cell receptor beta chains were read from a single sample in a study of shared clonotypes between healthy human individuals. This table comes from immunoSEQ multiplex PCR, and its TCRdb copy is limited to in-frame clones, with some not included. The sample carries over 850,000 clones, 75% to 85% recorded once. The source material was memory CD4+ T cells from PBMCs. All receptors derive from a man aged 18 to 30 in good health. Some clones in this sample may be carry-over from other donors' samples. Each CDR3 is given with its conserved first and last residue. Each record gives: CDR3 length, D gene, J gene, clone size, V gene, CDR3 DNA, CDR3 protein. D genes are given only for firm matches. Clone size is given for some rows only: seen once, a few or many times, or a class if the clone is expanded.

cdr3_length: 15
d_call: TRBD2
j_call: TRBJ2-1
clone_size: -
v_call: TRBV6-6
cdr3_nt: TGTGCCAGCAGACCCGGGACTAGCGGGAGCAATGAGCAGTTCTTC
cdr3_aa: CASRPGTSGSNEQFF

cdr3_length: 17
d_call: TRBD2
j_call: TRBJ2-3
clone_size: -
v_call: TRBV5-4
cdr3_nt: TGTGCCGTACTTTCCAAAGCGGGAGGGCCGGGCGCAGATACGCAGTATTTT
cdr3_aa: CAVLSKAGGPGADTQYF

cdr3_length: 15
d_call: TRBD1
j_call: TRBJ2-7
clone_size: -
v_call: TRBV6-5
cdr3_nt: TGTGCCAGCAGTTACGGGGGCAGGGGGAAGGAAGAGCAGTACTTC
cdr3_aa: CASSYGGRGKEEQYF

cdr3_length: 15
d_call: -
j_call: TRBJ2-1
clone_size: -
v_call: TRBV9
cdr3_nt: TGTGCCAGCAGCGTCCCGGGACCCTCCTACAATGAGCAGTTCTTC
cdr3_aa: CASSVPGPSYNEQFF

cdr3_length: 13
d_call: TRBD2
j_call: TRBJ2-5
clone_size: -
v_call: TRBV5-5
cdr3_nt: TGTGCCAGCAGCCGGGGACTACAAGAGACCCAGTACTTC
cdr3_aa: CASSRGLQETQYF

cdr3_length: 16
d_call: TRBD2
j_call: TRBJ2-2
clone_size: -
v_call: TRBV5-1
cdr3_nt: TGCGCCAGCAGCACGGGACTAGCGGGAGTCACCGGGGAGCTGTTTTTT
cdr3_aa: CASSTGLAGVTGELFF

cdr3_length: 17
d_call: -
j_call: TRBJ2-2
clone_size: -
v_call: TRBV27
cdr3_nt: TGTGCCAGCAGCCAACTTCCCGGGATAGGATCCACCGGGGAGCTGTTTTTT
cdr3_aa: CASSQLPGIGSTGELFF

cdr3_length: 12
d_call: -
j_call: TRBJ2-7
clone_size: -
v_call: TRBV29-1
cdr3_nt: TGCAGCGTTTACAGGGATTCCTACGAGCAGTACTTC
cdr3_aa: CSVYRDSYEQYF

cdr3_length: 13
d_call: -
j_call: TRBJ1-1
clone_size: few
v_call: TRBV2
cdr3_nt: TGTGCCAGCAGTGATCAGCTGAACACTGAAGCTTTCTTT
cdr3_aa: CASSDQLNTEAFF

cdr3_length: 13
d_call: -
j_call: TRBJ1-2
clone_size: -
v_call: TRBV30
cdr3_nt: TGTGCCTGGAGTCGGATTTTTAACTATGGCTACACCTTC
cdr3_aa: CAWSRIFNYGYTF

cdr3_length: 13
d_call: -
j_call: TRBJ2-1
clone_size: -
v_call: TRBV16
cdr3_nt: TGTGCCAGCAGCCAAAGTAGGTACAATGAGCAGTTCTTC
cdr3_aa: CASSQSRYNEQFF

cdr3_length: 14
d_call: -
j_call: TRBJ2-1
clone_size: -
v_call: TRBV7-3
cdr3_nt: TGTGCCAGCAGCTTAAGAAATTCCTACAATGAGCAGTTCTTC
cdr3_aa: CASSLRNSYNEQFF

cdr3_length: 13
d_call: -
j_call: TRBJ2-7
clone_size: once
v_call: TRBV6-5
cdr3_nt: TGTGCCAGCAACTCTGCGGGAACCTACGAGCAGTACTTC
cdr3_aa: CASNSAGTYEQYF

cdr3_length: 15
d_call: TRBD1
j_call: TRBJ1-5
clone_size: once
v_call: TRBV27
cdr3_nt: TGTGCCAGCAGTTTGCGACAGGGGGCAGGTCAGCCCCAGCATTTT
cdr3_aa: CASSLRQGAGQPQHF

cdr3_length: 18
d_call: TRBD2
j_call: TRBJ2-2
clone_size: -
v_call: TRBV9
cdr3_nt: TGTGCCAGCAGCGCCCCCCGGGGACTAGCGGGATCGGGCGGGGAGCTGTTTTTT
cdr3_aa: CASSAPRGLAGSGGELFF

cdr3_length: 14
d_call: -
j_call: TRBJ1-1
clone_size: -
v_call: TRBV5-1
cdr3_nt: TGCGCCAGCAGCGCACAACAGGGTTTTGCTGAAGCTTTCTTT
cdr3_aa: CASSAQQGFAEAFF